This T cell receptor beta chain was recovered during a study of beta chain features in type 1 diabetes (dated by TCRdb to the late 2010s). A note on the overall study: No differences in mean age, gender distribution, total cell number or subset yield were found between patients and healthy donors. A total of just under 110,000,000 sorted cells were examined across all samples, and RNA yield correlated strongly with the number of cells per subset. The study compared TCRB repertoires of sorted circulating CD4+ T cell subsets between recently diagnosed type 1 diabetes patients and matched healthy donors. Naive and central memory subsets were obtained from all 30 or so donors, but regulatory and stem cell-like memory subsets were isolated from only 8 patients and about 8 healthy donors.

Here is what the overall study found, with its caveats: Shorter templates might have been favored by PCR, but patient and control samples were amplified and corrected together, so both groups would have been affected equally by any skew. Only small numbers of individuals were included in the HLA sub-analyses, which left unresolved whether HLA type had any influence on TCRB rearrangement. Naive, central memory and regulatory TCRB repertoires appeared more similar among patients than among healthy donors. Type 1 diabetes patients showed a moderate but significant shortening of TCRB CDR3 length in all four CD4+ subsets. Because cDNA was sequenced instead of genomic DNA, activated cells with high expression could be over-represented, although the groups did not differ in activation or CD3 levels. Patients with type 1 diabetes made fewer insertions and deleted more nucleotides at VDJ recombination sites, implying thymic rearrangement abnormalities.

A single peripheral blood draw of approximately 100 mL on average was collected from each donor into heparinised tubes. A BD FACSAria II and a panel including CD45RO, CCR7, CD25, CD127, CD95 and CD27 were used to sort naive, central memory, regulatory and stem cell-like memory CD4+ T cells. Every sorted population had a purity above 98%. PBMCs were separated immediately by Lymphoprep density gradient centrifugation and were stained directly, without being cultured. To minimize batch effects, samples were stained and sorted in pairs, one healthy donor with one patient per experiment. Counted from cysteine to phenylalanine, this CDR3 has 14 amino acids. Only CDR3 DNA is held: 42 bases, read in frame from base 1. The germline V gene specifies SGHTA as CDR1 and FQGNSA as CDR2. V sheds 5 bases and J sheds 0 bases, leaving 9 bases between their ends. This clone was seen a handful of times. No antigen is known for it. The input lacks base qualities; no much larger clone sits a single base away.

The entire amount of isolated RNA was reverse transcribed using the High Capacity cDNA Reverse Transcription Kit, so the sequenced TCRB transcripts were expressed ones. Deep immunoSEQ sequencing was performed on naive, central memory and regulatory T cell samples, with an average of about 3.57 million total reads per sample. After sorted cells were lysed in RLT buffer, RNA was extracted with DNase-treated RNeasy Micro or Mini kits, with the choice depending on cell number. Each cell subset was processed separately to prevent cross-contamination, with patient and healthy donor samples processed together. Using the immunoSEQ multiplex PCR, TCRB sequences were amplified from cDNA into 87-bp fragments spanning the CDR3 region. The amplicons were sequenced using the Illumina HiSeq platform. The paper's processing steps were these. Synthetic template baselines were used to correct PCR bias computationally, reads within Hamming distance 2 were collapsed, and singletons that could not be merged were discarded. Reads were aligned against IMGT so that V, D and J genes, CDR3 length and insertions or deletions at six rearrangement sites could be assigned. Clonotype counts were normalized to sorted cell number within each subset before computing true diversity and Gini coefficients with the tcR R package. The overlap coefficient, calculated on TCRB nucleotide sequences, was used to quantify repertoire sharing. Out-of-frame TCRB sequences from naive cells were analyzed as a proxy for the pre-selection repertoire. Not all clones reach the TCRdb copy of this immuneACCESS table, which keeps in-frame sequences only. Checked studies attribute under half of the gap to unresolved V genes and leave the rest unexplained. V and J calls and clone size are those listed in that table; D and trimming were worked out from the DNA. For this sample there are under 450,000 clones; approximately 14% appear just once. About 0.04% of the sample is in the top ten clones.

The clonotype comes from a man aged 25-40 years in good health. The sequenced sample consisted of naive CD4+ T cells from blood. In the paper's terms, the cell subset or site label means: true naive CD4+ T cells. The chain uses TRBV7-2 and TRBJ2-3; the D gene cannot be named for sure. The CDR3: CASSPDSSTDTQYF. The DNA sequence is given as TGTGCCAGCAGCCCCGACTCAAGCACAGATACGCAGTATTTT.